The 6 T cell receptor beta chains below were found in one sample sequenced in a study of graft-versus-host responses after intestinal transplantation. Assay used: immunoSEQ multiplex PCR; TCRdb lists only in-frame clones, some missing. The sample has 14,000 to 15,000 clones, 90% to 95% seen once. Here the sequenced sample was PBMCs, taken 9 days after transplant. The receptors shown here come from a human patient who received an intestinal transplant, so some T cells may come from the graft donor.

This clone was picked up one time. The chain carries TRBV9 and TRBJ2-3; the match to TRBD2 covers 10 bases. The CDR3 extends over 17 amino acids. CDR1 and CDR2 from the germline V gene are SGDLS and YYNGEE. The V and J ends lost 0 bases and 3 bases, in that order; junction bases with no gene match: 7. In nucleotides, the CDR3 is TGTGCCAGCAGCGTAGAGCAGCGGGAGGGCGTGACAGATACGCAGTATTTT. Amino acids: CASSVEQREGVTDTQYF.

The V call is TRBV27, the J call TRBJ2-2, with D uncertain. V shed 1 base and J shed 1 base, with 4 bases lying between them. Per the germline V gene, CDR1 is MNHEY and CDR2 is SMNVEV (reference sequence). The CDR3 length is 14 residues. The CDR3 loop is CASSLYGNTGELFF. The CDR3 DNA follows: TGTGCCAGCAGTTTATATGGGAACACCGGGGAGCTGTTTTTT.

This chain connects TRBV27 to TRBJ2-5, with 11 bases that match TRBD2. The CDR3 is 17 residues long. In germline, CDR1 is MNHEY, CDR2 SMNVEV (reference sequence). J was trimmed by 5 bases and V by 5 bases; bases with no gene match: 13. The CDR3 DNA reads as TGTGCCAGCAGTCCCCTGAAGGTAGCGGGAGGGGCGGAGACCCAGTACTTC. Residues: CASSPLKVAGGAETQYF.

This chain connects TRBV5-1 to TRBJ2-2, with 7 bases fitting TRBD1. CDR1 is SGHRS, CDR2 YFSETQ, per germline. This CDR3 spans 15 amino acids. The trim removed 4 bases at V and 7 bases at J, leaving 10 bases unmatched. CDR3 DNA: TGCGCCAGCAGCCGATACGAGGGGGCGATCGGGGAGCTGTTTTTT. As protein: CASSRYEGAIGELFF.

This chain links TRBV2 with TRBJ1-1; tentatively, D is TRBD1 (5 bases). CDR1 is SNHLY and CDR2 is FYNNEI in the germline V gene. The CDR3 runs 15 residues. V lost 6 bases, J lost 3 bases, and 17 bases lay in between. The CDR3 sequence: CASRGQDPFDTEAFF. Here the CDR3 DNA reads TGTGCCAGCAGGGGGCAGGACCCCTTCGACACTGAAGCTTTCTTT.

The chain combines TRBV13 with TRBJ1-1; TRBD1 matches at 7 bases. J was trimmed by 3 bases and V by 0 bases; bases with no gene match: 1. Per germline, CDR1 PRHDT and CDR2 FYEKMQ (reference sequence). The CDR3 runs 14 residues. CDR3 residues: CASSLGRGDTEAFF. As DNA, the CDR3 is TGTGCCAGCAGCTTAGGCAGGGGGGACACTGAAGCTTTCTTT.